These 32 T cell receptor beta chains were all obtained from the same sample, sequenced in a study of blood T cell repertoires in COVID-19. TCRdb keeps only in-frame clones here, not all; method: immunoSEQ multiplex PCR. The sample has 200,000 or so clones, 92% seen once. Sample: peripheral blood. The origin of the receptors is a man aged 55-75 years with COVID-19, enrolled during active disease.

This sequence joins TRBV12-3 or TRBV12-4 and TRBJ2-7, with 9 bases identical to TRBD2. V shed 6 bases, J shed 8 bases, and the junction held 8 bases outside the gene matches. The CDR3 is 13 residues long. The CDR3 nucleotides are TGTGCCAGCAGCACCGGGACTAGCCGAAAGCAGTACTTC. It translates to CASSTGTSRKQYF.

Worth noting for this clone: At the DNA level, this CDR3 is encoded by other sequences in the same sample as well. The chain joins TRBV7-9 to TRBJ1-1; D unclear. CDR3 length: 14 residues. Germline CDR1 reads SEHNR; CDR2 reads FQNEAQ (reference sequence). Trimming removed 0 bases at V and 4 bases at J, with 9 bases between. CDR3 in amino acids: CASSLASGSTEAFF. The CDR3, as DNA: TGTGCCAGCAGCTTAGCGTCGGGGAGCACTGAAGCTTTCTTT.

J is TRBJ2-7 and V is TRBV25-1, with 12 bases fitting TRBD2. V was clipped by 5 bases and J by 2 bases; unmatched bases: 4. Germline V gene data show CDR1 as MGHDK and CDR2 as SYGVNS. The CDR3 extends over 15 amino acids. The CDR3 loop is CASSSLAGGTYEQYF. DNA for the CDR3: TGTGCCAGCAGTAGCCTAGCGGGAGGGACCTACGAGCAGTACTTC.

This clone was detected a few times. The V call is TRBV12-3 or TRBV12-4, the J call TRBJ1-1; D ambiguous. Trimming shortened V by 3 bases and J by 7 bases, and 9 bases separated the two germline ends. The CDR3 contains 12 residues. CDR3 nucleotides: TGTGCCAGCAGTTTCGAGAAATTTGAAGCTTTCTTT. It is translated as CASSFEKFEAFF.

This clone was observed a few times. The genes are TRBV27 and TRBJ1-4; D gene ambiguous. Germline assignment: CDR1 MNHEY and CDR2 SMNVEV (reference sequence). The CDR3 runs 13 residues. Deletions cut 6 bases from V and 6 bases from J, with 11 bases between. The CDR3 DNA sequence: TGTGCCAGCAGCCGAGACAAGTATGAAAAACTGTTTTTT. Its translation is CASSRDKYEKLFF.

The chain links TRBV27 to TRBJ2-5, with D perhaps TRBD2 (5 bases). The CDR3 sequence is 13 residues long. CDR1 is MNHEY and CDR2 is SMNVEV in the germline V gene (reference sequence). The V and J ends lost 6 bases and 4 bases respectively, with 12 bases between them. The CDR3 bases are TGTGCCAGCAGGCAGGTGGCGGGAGAGACCCAGTACTTC. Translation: CASRQVAGETQYF.

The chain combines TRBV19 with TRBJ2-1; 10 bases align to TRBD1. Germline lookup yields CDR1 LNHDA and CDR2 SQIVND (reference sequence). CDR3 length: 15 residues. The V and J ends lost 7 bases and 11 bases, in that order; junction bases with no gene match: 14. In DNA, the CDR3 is TGTGCCAGTAAAAGTAGACAGGGGGCCCCTCAGAAGCAGTTCTTC. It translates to CASKSRQGAPQKQFF.

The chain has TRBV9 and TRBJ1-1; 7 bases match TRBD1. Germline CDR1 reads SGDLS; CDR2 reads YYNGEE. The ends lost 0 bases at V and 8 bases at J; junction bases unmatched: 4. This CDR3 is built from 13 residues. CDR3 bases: TGTGCCAGCAGCGTAGTCTCAGGGGGAGAAGCTTTCTTT. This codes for CASSVVSGGEAFF.

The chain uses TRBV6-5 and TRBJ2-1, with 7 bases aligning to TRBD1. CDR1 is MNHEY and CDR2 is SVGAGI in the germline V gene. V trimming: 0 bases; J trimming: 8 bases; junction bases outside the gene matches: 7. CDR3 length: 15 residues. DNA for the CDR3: TGTGCCAGCAGTTACTCGAGGGACAGTATCGATGAGCAGTTCTTC. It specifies CASSYSRDSIDEQFF.

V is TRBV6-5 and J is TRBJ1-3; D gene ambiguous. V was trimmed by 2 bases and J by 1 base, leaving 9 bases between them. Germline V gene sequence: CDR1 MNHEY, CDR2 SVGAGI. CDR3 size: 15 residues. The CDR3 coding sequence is TGTGCCAGCAGTTACGAGGGTTCTTCTGGAAACACCATATATTTT. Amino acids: CASSYEGSSGNTIYF.

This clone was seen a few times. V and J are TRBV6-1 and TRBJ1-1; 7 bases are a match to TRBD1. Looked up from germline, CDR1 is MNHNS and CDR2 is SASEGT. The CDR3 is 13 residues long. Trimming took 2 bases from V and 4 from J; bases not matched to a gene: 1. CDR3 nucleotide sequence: TGTGCCAGCAGTGAAAGACAGGGCACTGAAGCTTTCTTT. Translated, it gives CASSERQGTEAFF.

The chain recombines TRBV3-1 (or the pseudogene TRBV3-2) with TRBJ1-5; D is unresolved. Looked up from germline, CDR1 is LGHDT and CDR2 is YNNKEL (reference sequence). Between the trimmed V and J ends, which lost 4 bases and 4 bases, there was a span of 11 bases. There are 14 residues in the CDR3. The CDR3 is CASSPSGGNQPQHF. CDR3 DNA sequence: TGTGCCAGCAGCCCCTCGGGTGGAAATCAGCCCCAGCATTTT.

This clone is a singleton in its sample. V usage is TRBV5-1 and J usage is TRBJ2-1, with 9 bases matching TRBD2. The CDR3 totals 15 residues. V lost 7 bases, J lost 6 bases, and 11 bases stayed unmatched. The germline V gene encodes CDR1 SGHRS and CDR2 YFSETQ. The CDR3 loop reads CASSPGTSLSNEQFF. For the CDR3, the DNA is TGCGCCAGCTCCCCCGGGACTAGCCTCTCCAATGAGCAGTTCTTC.

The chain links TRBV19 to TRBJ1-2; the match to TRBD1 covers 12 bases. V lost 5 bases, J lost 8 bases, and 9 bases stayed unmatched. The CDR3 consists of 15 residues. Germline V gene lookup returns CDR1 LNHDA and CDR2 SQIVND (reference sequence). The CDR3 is CASSAPGQGAGGYTF. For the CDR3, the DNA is TGTGCCAGTAGTGCACCGGGACAGGGGGCAGGGGGCTACACCTTC.

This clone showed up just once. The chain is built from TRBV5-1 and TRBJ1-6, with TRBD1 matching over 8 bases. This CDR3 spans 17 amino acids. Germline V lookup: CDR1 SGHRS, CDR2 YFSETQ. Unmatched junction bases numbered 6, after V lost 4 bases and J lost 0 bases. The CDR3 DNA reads TGCGCCAGCAGCGGGAGGGACAGGAACTCCTATAATTCACCCCTCCACTTT. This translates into CASSGRDRNSYNSPLHF.

This CDR3 is CASRSQGGNEQYF. The CDR3 DNA is TGTGCCAGCAGATCGCAGGGGGGAAACGAGCAGTACTTC. The rearrangement uses TRBV27 and TRBJ2-7, with D possibly being TRBD1 (7 bases). Germline V gene sequence: CDR1 MNHEY, CDR2 SMNVEV (reference sequence). The CDR3 covers 13 residues. Trimming pared 6 bases from V and 5 bases from J, leaving 14 bases between.

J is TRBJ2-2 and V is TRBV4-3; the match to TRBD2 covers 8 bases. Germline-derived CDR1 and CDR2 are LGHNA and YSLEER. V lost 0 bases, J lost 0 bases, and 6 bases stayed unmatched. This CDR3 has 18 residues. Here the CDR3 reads CASSQDPVAGSNTGELFF. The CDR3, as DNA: TGCGCCAGCAGCCAAGATCCCGTAGCGGGATCGAACACCGGGGAGCTGTTTTTT.

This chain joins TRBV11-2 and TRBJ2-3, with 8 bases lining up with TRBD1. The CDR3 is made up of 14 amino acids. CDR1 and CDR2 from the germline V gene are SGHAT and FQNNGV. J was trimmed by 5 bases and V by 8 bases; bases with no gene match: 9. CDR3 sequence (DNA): TGTGCCAGCGGGCAGGGGGCGCGGAAAGATACGCAGTATTTT. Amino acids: CASGQGARKDTQYF.

The CDR3 sequence: CASSSWDSTFYGYTF. The DNA of the CDR3 is TGTGCCAGCAGCTCATGGGACAGCACCTTCTATGGCTACACCTTC. The gene calls are TRBV5-6 and TRBJ1-2, with TRBD1 matching over 7 bases. This CDR3 region has 15 residues. Germline CDR1 and CDR2: SGHDT and YYEEEE. V was pared by 3 bases and J by 4 bases, with 9 bases of the junction left unmatched.

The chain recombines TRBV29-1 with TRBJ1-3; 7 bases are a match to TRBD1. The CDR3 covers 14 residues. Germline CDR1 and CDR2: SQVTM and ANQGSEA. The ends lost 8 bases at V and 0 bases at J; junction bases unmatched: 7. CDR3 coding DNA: TGCAGCACTACGACAGGGACCTCTGGAAACACCATATATTTT. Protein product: CSTTTGTSGNTIYF.

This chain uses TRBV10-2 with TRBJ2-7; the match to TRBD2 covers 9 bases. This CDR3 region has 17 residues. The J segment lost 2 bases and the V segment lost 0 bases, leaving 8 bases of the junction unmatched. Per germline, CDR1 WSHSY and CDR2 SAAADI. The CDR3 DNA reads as TGCGCCAGCAGTGAGTCGGATTCCGGGACTAGCCCCTACGAGCAGTACTTC. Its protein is CASSESDSGTSPYEQYF.

This chain's CDR3 is CASGLREGREQYF. The CDR3 nucleotides read TGTGCTAGTGGACTCAGGGAAGGTCGCGAGCAGTACTTC. The chain recombines TRBV12-5 with TRBJ2-7; D perhaps matches TRBD1 (5 bases). CDR1 is LGHNT, CDR2 FRNRAP, per germline. V was pared by 6 bases and J by 6 bases, with 15 bases between. This CDR3 region has 13 residues.

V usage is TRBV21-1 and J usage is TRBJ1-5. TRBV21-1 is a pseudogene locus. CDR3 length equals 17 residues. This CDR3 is CASSKVFFGGGGQPQHF. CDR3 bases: TGTGCCAGCAGCAAAGTCTTCTTCGGCGGGGGAGGTCAGCCCCAGCATTTT.

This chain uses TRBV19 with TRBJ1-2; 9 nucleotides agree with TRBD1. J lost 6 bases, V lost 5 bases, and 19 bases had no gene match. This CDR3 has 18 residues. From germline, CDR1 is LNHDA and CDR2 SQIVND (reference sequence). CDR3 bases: TGTGCCAGTAGTTCATTGGGGACAGGGACGGCCAAACGGCATGGCTACACCTTC. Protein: CASSSLGTGTAKRHGYTF.

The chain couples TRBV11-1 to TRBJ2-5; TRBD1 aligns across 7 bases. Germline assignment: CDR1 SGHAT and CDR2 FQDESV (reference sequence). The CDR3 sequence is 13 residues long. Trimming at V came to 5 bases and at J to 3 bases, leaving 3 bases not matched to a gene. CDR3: CASSLGQKETQYF. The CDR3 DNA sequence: TGTGCCAGCAGCCTGGGACAGAAAGAGACCCAGTACTTC.

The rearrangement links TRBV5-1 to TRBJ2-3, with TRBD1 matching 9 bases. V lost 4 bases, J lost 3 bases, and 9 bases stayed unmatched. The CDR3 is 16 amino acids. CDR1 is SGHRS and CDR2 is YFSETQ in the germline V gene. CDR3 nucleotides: TGCGCCAGCAGCACGAGGGGACAGGGCAATACAGATACGCAGTATTTT. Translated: CASSTRGQGNTDTQYF.

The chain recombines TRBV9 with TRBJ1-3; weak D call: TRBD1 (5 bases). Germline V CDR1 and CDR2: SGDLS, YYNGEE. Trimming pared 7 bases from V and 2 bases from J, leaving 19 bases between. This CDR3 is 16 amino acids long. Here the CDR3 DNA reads TGTGCCAGCGCCCCAAGTCAAGGGGAGGCTGGAAACACCATATATTTT. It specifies CASAPSQGEAGNTIYF. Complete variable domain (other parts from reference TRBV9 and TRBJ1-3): DSGVTQTPKHLITATGQRVTLRCSPRSGDLSVYWYQQSLDQGLQFLIQYYNGEERAKGNILERFSAQQFPDLHSELNLSSLELGDSALYFCASAPSQGEAGNTIYFGEGSWLTVV.

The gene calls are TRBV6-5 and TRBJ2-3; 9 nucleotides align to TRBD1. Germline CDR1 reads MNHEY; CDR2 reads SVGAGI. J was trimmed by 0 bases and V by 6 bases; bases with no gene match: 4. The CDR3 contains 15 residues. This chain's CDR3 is CASSGQGLSTDTQYF. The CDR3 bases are TGTGCCAGCAGCGGACAGGGGCTTAGCACAGATACGCAGTATTTT.

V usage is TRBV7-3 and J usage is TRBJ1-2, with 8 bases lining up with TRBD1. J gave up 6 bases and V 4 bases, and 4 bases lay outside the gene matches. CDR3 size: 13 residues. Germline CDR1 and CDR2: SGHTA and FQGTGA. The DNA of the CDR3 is TGTGCCAGCAGCTCCCCAGGGGGCGATGGCTACACCTTC. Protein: CASSSPGGDGYTF.

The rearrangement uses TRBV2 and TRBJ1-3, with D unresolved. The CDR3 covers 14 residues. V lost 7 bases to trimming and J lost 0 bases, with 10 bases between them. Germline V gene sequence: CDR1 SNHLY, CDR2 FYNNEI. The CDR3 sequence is CASTVESSGNTIYF. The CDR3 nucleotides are TGTGCCAGCACGGTCGAAAGCTCTGGAAACACCATATATTTT.

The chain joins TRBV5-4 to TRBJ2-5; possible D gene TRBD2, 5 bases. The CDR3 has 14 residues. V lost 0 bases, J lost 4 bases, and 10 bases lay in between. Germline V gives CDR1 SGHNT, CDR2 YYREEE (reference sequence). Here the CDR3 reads CASSLVRDLETQYF. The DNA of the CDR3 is TGTGCCAGCAGCTTGGTCCGGGATTTAGAGACCCAGTACTTC.

The CDR3 is CASSFEFGVLTEAFF. The CDR3 coding sequence is TGCGCCAGCAGCTTTGAATTTGGAGTTCTGACTGAAGCTTTCTTT. The chain has TRBV5-1 and TRBJ1-1; D gene ambiguous. The germline gives CDR1 SGHRS, CDR2 YFSETQ. V was clipped by 2 bases and J by 5 bases, with 16 bases between them. The CDR3 consists of 15 residues.